The 8 T cell receptor beta chains below come from one sample, sequenced in a study of technical replicates of blood from several donors. The repertoire was sequenced with immunoSEQ multiplex PCR; TCRdb's copy has only in-frame clones and lacks some. This sample yields 80,000 or so clones, of which 70% to 90% are seen a single time; around 3.9% belongs to the top ten. The sequenced sample was PBMCs. These receptors all stem from a human donor in good health. Some clones in this sample may be carry-over from other donors' samples.

The chain couples TRBV7-9 to TRBJ2-1, with a weak D call TRBD2 (6 bases). V was clipped by 5 bases and J by 5 bases, with 13 bases between them. This CDR3 has 14 amino acids. The germline V gene has CDR1 SEHNR and CDR2 FQNEAQ (reference sequence). The CDR3 loop is CASSTQGLHNEQFF. In DNA form, the CDR3 reads TGTGCCAGCAGCACCCAGGGACTGCACAATGAGCAGTTCTTC.

In DNA, the CDR3 is TGCAGCGTTGCGGGACAGGGCCCCTTAACCCGCGGCTACACCTTC. It specifies CSVAGQGPLTRGYTF. V gene TRBV29-1 combines with J gene TRBJ1-2; 9 positions agree with TRBD1. After removal of 4 bases from V and 8 bases from J, the junction contained 14 bases not matched to a gene. Germline loops: CDR1 SQVTM, CDR2 ANQGSEA. The CDR3 consists of 15 residues.

This chain uses TRBV7-7 with TRBJ1-5; 7 nucleotides align to TRBD1. Germline V gene lookup returns CDR1 SSHAT and CDR2 FNYEAQ (reference sequence). This CDR3 spans 17 amino acids. V dropped 3 bases and J dropped 1; count of bases not matched to a gene: 9. The CDR3 sequence is CASSFDRDVISNQPQHF. The CDR3 DNA sequence: TGTGCCAGCAGCTTCGACAGGGATGTCATAAGCAATCAGCCCCAGCATTTT.

The CDR3 region is CATRGGGDTDTQYF. CDR3 DNA sequence: TGTGCCACTCGGGGGGGCGGTGACACAGATACGCAGTATTTT. V gene TRBV19 combines with J gene TRBJ2-3; 8 bases align to TRBD2. The germline gives CDR1 LNHDA, CDR2 SQIVND (reference sequence). V dropped 10 bases and J dropped 2; count of bases not matched to a gene: 8. The CDR3 has 14 residues.

This clone was picked up one time. This chain links TRBV7-2 with TRBJ2-3; possibly TRBD2 for D (7 bases). CDR3 length equals 17 residues. The germline gives CDR1 SGHTA, CDR2 FQGNSA. The ends were cut back, 0 bases at V and 5 bases at J, with 18 bases in the middle. The CDR3 DNA is TGTGCCAGCAGCTTAGCGGGAGGGGGTGGACGTGGAGATACGCAGTATTTT. Protein: CASSLAGGGGRGDTQYF. The full variable domain, rest sourced from reference TRBV7-2 and TRBJ2-3, is GAGVSQSPSNKVTEKGKDVELRCDPISGHTALYWYRQSLGQGLEFLIYFQGNSAPDKSGLPSDRFSAERTGGSVSTLTIQRTQQEDSAVYLCASSLAGGGGRGDTQYFGPGTRLTVL.

The CDR3 bases are TGCGCCAGCAGCTTCTACGTCACAGGGACGGACACTGAAGCTTTCTTT. Translated, it gives CASSFYVTGTDTEAFF. This chain joins TRBV5-1 and TRBJ1-1; TRBD1 might be the D (6 bases). V lost 2 bases and J 3 bases, leaving 17 bases between the germline ends. Germline CDR1 and CDR2: SGHRS and YFSETQ. The CDR3 totals 16 residues.

J is TRBJ2-3 and V is TRBV14, with 7 bases lining up with TRBD1. The V and J ends lost 8 bases and 0 bases, in that order; junction bases with no gene match: 11. The CDR3 is 16 amino acids. Per the germline V gene, CDR1 is SGHDN and CDR2 is FVKESK. The CDR3 is CASRPRTGASTDTQYF. The CDR3 region has the DNA TGTGCCAGCCGACCGAGGACAGGAGCTAGCACAGATACGCAGTATTTT. The full variable domain, completed using reference TRBV14 and TRBJ2-3, is EAGVTQFPSHSVIEKGQTVTLRCDPISGHDNLYWYRRVMGKEIKFLLHFVKESKQDESGMPNNRFLAERTGGTYSTLKVQPAELEDSGVYFCASRPRTGASTDTQYFGPGTRLTVL.

The chain is built from TRBV18 and TRBJ2-5, with D perhaps matching TRBD2 (6 bases). The length of the CDR3 is 17 residues. Trimming shortened V by 1 base and J by 5 bases, and 20 bases separated the two germline ends. The germline gives CDR1 KGHSH, CDR2 LQKENI. The CDR3 spells CASSPRPNPRLGETQYF. CDR3 sequence (DNA): TGTGCCAGCTCACCACGGCCGAACCCAAGACTAGGGGAGACCCAGTACTTC.